A single T cell receptor (beta chain) is shown here with its context. As processed by the authors: Reference gene primer amplification gave nucleated cell count estimates. TCRdb's table, derived via immunoSEQ multiplex PCR, lists solely in-frame clones and lacks some. The V and J calls and the clone size are those of that table, but D and trimming were determined from the DNA. This sample has 55,000 to 85,000 clones, with 75% to 90% found just once. The sample originates from a study of blood T cell repertoires in COVID-19. Study as a whole: Researchers got acute and convalescent COVID-19 samples from the United States, Italy and Spain. PBMCs, B-cell-depleted T cells, or T cells were the source of the cDNA or gDNA that made up the material.

With 1 base clipped from V and 4 bases from J, the junction kept 7 bases outside the gene matches. The CDR3 consists of 16 residues. The germline V gene encodes CDR1 GTSNPN and CDR2 SVGIG (reference sequence). The specimen was peripheral blood. The clonotype was recovered from a human donor in a cohort sampled during active COVID-19. The chain recombines TRBV30 with TRBJ2-1; 10 nucleotides line up with TRBD1. The CDR3 DNA reads as TGTGCCTGGAGTGACCGGGACAGGGGAATTTACAATGAGCAGTTCTTC. Its translation: CAWSDRDRGIYNEQFF. The whole variable domain, remainder taken from reference TRBV30 and TRBJ2-1, is SQTIHQWPATLVQPVGSPLSLECTVEGTSNPNLYWYRQAAGRGLQLLFYSVGIGQISSEVPQNLSASRPQDRQFILSSKKLLLSDSGFYLCAWSDRDRGIYNEQFFGPGTRLTVL.